This T cell receptor beta chain was recovered during a study of T cell responses to AZD1222 COVID-19 vaccine. The CDR3 is made up of 15 amino acids. Germline CDR1 SGHTA, CDR2 FQGNSA. V was cut by 5 bases and J by 5 bases, with 13 bases left in between. This clone was observed a few times. Using immunoSEQ multiplex PCR, the repertoire was profiled, and TCRdb retains in-frame clones only, with some absent. The data contain more than 250,000 clones, 85% to 95% of them singletons. This TCR was recovered from an adult in good health. The chain has TRBV7-2 and TRBJ1-6; D gene ambiguous. The specimen was peripheral blood, collected on day 0 of AZD1222 vaccination. CDR3 DNA: TGTGCCAGCAGCCCCTTCCGGGCAGATAATTCACCCCTCCACTTT. Its protein product is CASSPFRADNSPLHF. The entire variable domain, with the rest obtained from reference TRBV7-2 and TRBJ1-6, is as follows: GAGVSQSPSNKVTEKGKDVELRCDPISGHTALYWYRQSLGQGLEFLIYFQGNSAPDKSGLPSDRFSAERTGGSVSTLTIQRTQQEDSAVYLCASSPFRADNSPLHFGNGTRLTVT.